The sequence of this T cell receptor (beta chain) was determined in a study of blood T cell repertoires in COVID-19. Study-level information: Samples taken during acute and convalescent COVID-19 were collected in the United States, Italy and Spain. T cells, B-cell-depleted T cells, or PBMCs supplied cDNA or gDNA.

The authors' processing: Amplification from reference gene primers served as the basis for estimated nucleated cell counts. Profiling relied on immunoSEQ multiplex PCR, and the TCRdb table lists in-frame clones only, not all of them. The V and J calls and clone size are taken from that table; D and trimming were inferred from the DNA. The sample has around 100,000 clones, approximately 85% seen once. V was shortened by 0 bases and J by 6 bases, with 15 bases between the two germline ends. The CDR3 covers 15 residues. CDR1 and CDR2 (germline): SGHRS, YFSETQ. V and J are TRBV5-1 and TRBJ1-1; D remains ambiguous. The sequence was collected from a man between 35 and 55 years old with active or convalescent COVID-19. The specimen was peripheral blood. CDR3 DNA sequence: TGCGCCAGCAGCTTGGGAGGGCCAAGGTCGTCTGAAGCTTTCTTT. Amino acids: CASSLGGPRSSEAFF.